The TCR beta chain under discussion was sequenced for a study of T cell responses to AZD1222 COVID-19 vaccine. Study background: Researchers grouped second doses given at about 4 or about 12 weeks into one pool.

The study's findings and limits: Regions left unmutated in variants are reportedly the target of nearly half of spike-specific TCRs. Only a handful of people who got AZD1222 tested seropositive at baseline. Along spike, vaccine-associated CD4 TCRs were found throughout, with dominance at 160-218 and 743-854.

Concerning this clone: Its target is not known.

J lost 5 bases, V lost 0 bases, and 0 bases had no gene match. The CDR3 sequence is 15 residues long. The germline CDR1 and CDR2 sequences are SGHVS and FQNEAQ. Clones were sequenced by immunoSEQ multiplex PCR, and TCRdb holds only the in-frame ones, with some missing. In the table there are more than 150,000 clones, approximately 86% of which are singletons. The TCR was taken from an adult in good health. The source material was peripheral blood, sampled on day 0 of AZD1222 vaccination. V gene TRBV7-8 combines with J gene TRBJ2-1; 11 bases align to TRBD2. This chain's CDR3 is CASSLAGLADNEQFF. The CDR3 nucleotides read TGTGCCAGCAGCTTAGCGGGACTAGCGGACAATGAGCAGTTCTTC.